These 27 T cell receptor beta chains were sequenced from one sample in a study of cytomegalovirus exposure and HLA in healthy donors. PCR amplification relied on 60 Vbeta primers (plus 13 Jbeta primers). The method was immunoSEQ multiplex PCR; TCRdb's version includes in-frame clones alone and lacks a portion of them. Altogether 200,000 to 250,000 clones are present, 82% being singletons, with the ten largest covering 5% to 6.5%. Input material: PBMCs. These receptors came from a woman aged 40 to 50 in good health and CMV-seropositive.

The V and J genes are TRBV5-1 and TRBJ2-1; maybe TRBD1 (6 bases). CDR1 is SGHRS, CDR2 YFSETQ, per germline. The CDR3 consists of 15 residues. Trimming pared 4 bases from V and 6 bases from J, leaving 17 bases between. DNA for the CDR3: TGCGCCAGCAGCCCCGGGACAAGCAGTTCCAATGAGCAGTTCTTC. It specifies CASSPGTSSSNEQFF.

The J gene is TRBJ1-1, the V gene TRBV25-1; 9 bases fit TRBD1. Germline CDR1 is MGHDK and CDR2 is SYGVNS. J lost 0 bases, V lost 5 bases, and 7 bases had no gene match. This CDR3 is 16 amino acids long. CDR3 region: CASSKDRGLMNTEAFF. In DNA form, the CDR3 reads TGTGCCAGCAGTAAGGACAGGGGCCTCATGAACACTGAAGCTTTCTTT.

The CDR3 region has the DNA TGCAGCGCTGACAGGGGGCCCAACGAGCAGTACTTC. It codes for CSADRGPNEQYF. The genes are TRBV29-1 and TRBJ2-5; 10 positions match TRBD1. The J call may be incorrect, as the DNA end agrees better with TRBJ2-7. The CDR3 contains 12 residues. Germline assignment: CDR1 SQVTM and CDR2 ANQGSEA.

This clone appeared a single time. The J gene is TRBJ1-3, the V gene TRBV28; no reliable D call. The CDR3 covers 15 residues. Germline V gene lookup returns CDR1 MDHEN and CDR2 SYDVKM. Deletions cut 2 bases from V and 0 bases from J, with 8 bases between. The CDR3 nucleotides read TGTGCCAGCAGTTTAGCCGGGATCTCTGGAAACACCATATATTTT. Its protein is CASSLAGISGNTIYF. Based on the CDR3 plus reference TRBV28 and TRBJ1-3, the full variable domain is DVKVTQSSRYLVKRTGEKVFLECVQDMDHENMFWYRQDPGLGLRLIYFSYDVKMKEKGDIPEGYSVSREKKERFSLILESASTNQTSMYLCASSLAGISGNTIYFGEGSWLTVV.

CDR3 coding DNA: TGTGCCAGCAGCCCCGCCGCCGTCCGGGAGACCCAGTACTTC. The encoded protein is CASSPAAVRETQYF. The gene calls are TRBV7-8 and TRBJ2-5; D unclear. Trimming removed 5 bases from V and 5 bases from J, with 15 bases in between. Germline CDR1 and CDR2: SGHVS and FQNEAQ. This CDR3 is 14 amino acids long. Full variable domain (remainder filled in from reference TRBV7-8 and TRBJ2-5): GAGVSQSPRYKVAKRGQDVALRCDPISGHVSLFWYQQALGQGPEFLTYFQNEAQLDKSGLPSDRFFAERPEGSVSTLKIQRTQQEDSAVYLCASSPAAVRETQYFGPGTRLLVL.

The gene calls are TRBV6-6 and TRBJ1-1; maybe TRBD1 (5 bases). V was trimmed by 5 bases and J by 2 bases, leaving 18 bases between them. Germline lookup yields CDR1 MNHNY and CDR2 SVGAGI (reference sequence). There are 16 residues in the CDR3. CDR3 DNA: TGTGCCAGCAGTCCTGTATTGTGGGGGGTTAACACTGAAGCTTTCTTT. It yields the protein CASSPVLWGVNTEAFF.

CDR3 sequence reads: CASSHGREPYEQYF. Written as DNA, the CDR3 is TGTGCCAGCAGCCATGGACGGGAGCCCTACGAGCAGTACTTC. The chain carries TRBV7-9 and TRBJ2-7; TRBD2 might be the D (6 bases). The CDR3 is 14 amino acids. Germline V gene sequence: CDR1 SEHNR, CDR2 FQNEAQ (reference sequence). V was cut by 5 bases and J by 2 bases, with 13 bases left in between.

The CDR3 loop is CASSPGTGGDTQYF. The CDR3 coding sequence is TGTGCCAGCAGCCCGGGGACAGGGGGAGATACGCAGTATTTT. The genes are TRBV7-2 and TRBJ2-3, with 11 nucleotides matching TRBD1. The CDR3 spans 14 residues. V shed 5 bases and J 5 bases; nucleotides not matched to a gene: 3. Germline V gene sequence: CDR1 SGHTA, CDR2 FQGNSA.

The V and J genes are TRBV29-1 and TRBJ2-2; TRBD2 matches at 8 bases. Losses at the gene ends were 6 bases for V and 5 bases for J; bases not matched to a gene: 8. The CDR3 is made up of 14 amino acids. Germline CDR1 SQVTM, CDR2 ANQGSEA. The DNA for the CDR3 is TGCAGCGTCTTGAGCGGGAGCATAACCGGGGAGCTGTTTTTT. Translation gives CSVLSGSITGELFF.

This chain links TRBV30 with TRBJ1-1, with D maybe TRBD1 (5 bases). Germline V lookup: CDR1 GTSNPN, CDR2 SVGIG (reference sequence). The CDR3 totals 13 residues. V was pared by 3 bases and J by 2 bases, with 10 bases between. The CDR3 spells CAWRQVGNTEAFF. The CDR3 nucleotides read TGTGCCTGGAGACAGGTTGGAAACACTGAAGCTTTCTTT. The variable domain in full, with the rest retrieved from reference TRBV30 and TRBJ1-1, is SQTIHQWPATLVQPVGSPLSLECTVEGTSNPNLYWYRQAAGRGLQLLFYSVGIGQISSEVPQNLSASRPQDRQFILSSKKLLLSDSGFYLCAWRQVGNTEAFFGQGTRLTVV.

The chain joins TRBV29-1 to TRBJ1-1; D is undetermined. This CDR3 has 18 residues. Germline CDR1 is SQVTM and CDR2 is ANQGSEA. Trimming cost V 4 bases and J 6 bases, with 30 bases left between them. In nucleotides, the CDR3 is TGCAGCGTTGCGCAGAGAAGAAAAAGGATGAGGATTATCGCTGAAGCTTTCTTT. Residues: CSVAQRRKRMRIIAEAFF.

In its sample, this clone was seen once. The rearrangement uses TRBV9 and TRBJ2-4; TRBD2 is a possible D gene (7 bases). Germline-derived CDR1 and CDR2 are SGDLS and YYNGEE. The CDR3 totals 16 residues. Trimming removed 4 bases at V and 0 bases at J, with 14 bases between. The CDR3 DNA follows: TGTGCCAGCAGCCGCACTGCGGGGGCAGCCAAAAACATTCAGTACTTC. This encodes CASSRTAGAAKNIQYF.

This chain links TRBV7-9 with TRBJ2-3; maybe TRBD2 (5 bases). Germline assignment: CDR1 SEHNR and CDR2 FQNEAQ (reference sequence). V dropped 11 bases and J dropped 1 base, with 16 bases sitting between them. The CDR3 length is 14 residues. The DNA for the CDR3 is TGTGCCTCCGGCGACGGGGTAGGCACAGATACGCAGTATTTT. Translating it yields CASGDGVGTDTQYF.

This chain uses TRBV11-2 with TRBJ2-7, with TRBD1 matching over 7 bases. Germline CDR1 and CDR2: SGHAT and FQNNGV. This CDR3 contains 15 residues. The trim removed 3 bases at V and 2 bases at J, leaving 7 bases unmatched. CDR3 loop: CASSFFTGETYEQYF. CDR3 nucleotide sequence: TGTGCCAGCAGCTTTTTTACAGGGGAAACCTACGAGCAGTACTTC.

V is TRBV6-5 and J is TRBJ1-2, with D possibly matching TRBD1 (5 bases). V lost 6 bases to trimming and J lost 2 bases, with 13 bases between them. Germline V gene data show CDR1 as MNHEY and CDR2 as SVGAGI. The CDR3 totals 14 residues. CDR3 residues: CASRGRGKNYGYTF. The CDR3 DNA sequence: TGTGCCAGCAGGGGTCGGGGGAAGAACTATGGCTACACCTTC.

The chain links TRBV5-4 to TRBJ1-2, with TRBD1 matching 10 bases. The CDR3 totals 16 residues. CDR1 and CDR2 (germline): SGHNT, YYREEE (reference sequence). Trimming removed 0 bases from V and 6 bases from J; junction bases left unmatched: 8. DNA for the CDR3: TGTGCCAGCAGCTTGGGACTGGGGACAGGGGTAAATGGCTACACCTTC. It specifies CASSLGLGTGVNGYTF.

The V call is TRBV10-3, the J call TRBJ2-1; no clear D. Germline CDR1 ENHRY, CDR2 SYGVKD. The CDR3 loop spans 13 amino acids. Deletions cut 4 bases from V and 4 bases from J, with 8 bases between. CDR3 sequence reads: CAISGSTYNEQFF. For the CDR3, the DNA is TGTGCCATCAGTGGGTCTACTTACAATGAGCAGTTCTTC.

The chain recombines TRBV5-6 with TRBJ2-1, with 8 bases aligning to TRBD2. CDR1 is SGHDT, CDR2 YYEEEE, per germline. The CDR3 is made up of 16 amino acids. The V and J ends lost 2 bases and 3 bases, in that order; junction bases with no gene match: 7. The CDR3 loop reads CASSFAVSGNYNEQFF. CDR3 DNA: TGTGCCAGCAGCTTTGCGGTTAGCGGGAACTACAATGAGCAGTTCTTC.

V gene TRBV30 combines with J gene TRBJ1-5, with 8 bases aligning to TRBD1. The CDR3 contains 14 residues. J was trimmed by 6 bases and V by 5 bases; bases with no gene match: 9. The germline V gene encodes CDR1 GTSNPN and CDR2 SVGIG (reference sequence). CDR3 in amino acids: CAWETGDPSQPQHF. As DNA, the CDR3 is TGTGCCTGGGAGACAGGGGATCCCTCTCAGCCCCAGCATTTT.

This clone was observed a few times. The chain employs TRBV11-2 and TRBJ1-2; unclear D gene. The CDR3 contains 14 residues. CDR1 is SGHAT, CDR2 FQNNGV, per germline. The V gene lost 1 base and the J gene lost 8 bases, with 14 bases spanning the gap. The CDR3 nucleotides are TGTGCCAGCAGCTTAGTCAGGTTAAGGCACGGCTACACCTTC. Translated, it gives CASSLVRLRHGYTF.

CDR3 sequence reads: CAWSTRVSETQYF. The CDR3, as DNA: TGTGCCTGGAGTACGAGAGTATCAGAGACCCAGTACTTC. This sequence joins TRBV30 and TRBJ2-5, with D hard to call. Trimming took off 2 bases at V and 4 bases at J, with 11 bases between the two ends. The CDR3 is 13 residues long. CDR1 and CDR2 (germline): GTSNPN, SVGIG (reference sequence).

In its sample, this clone was seen once. Other DNA sequences in this sample translate to the same CDR3. V gene TRBV7-2 combines with J gene TRBJ2-3; possible D gene TRBD2, 5 bases. Deletions cut 4 bases from V and 0 bases from J, with 8 bases between. The germline V gene has CDR1 SGHTA and CDR2 FQGNSA. The CDR3 contains 14 residues. The CDR3 region has the DNA TGTGCCAGCAGCTCTCTAGCTAGCACAGATACGCAGTATTTT. Translating it yields CASSSLASTDTQYF.

The V and J genes are TRBV6-1 and TRBJ1-2, with D possibly being TRBD1 (5 bases). CDR1 and CDR2 from the germline V gene are MNHNS and SASEGT. V gave up 5 bases and J gave up 2 bases, with 9 bases separating them. The length of the CDR3 is 13 residues. The CDR3 region is CASSRGGNYGYTF. CDR3 DNA: TGTGCCAGCAGTAGGGGAGGAAACTATGGCTACACCTTC.

The chain employs TRBV10-2 and TRBJ1-5; D uncertain. The CDR3 sequence is 13 residues long. Germline assignment: CDR1 WSHSY and CDR2 SAAADI. The V gene lost 3 bases and the J gene lost 11 bases, with 14 bases spanning the gap. CDR3 DNA: TGCGCCAGCAGTGATCGGGTCGTCGGAGCCCAGCATTTT. The encoded protein is CASSDRVVGAQHF.

In this sample, this clone turned up once. This CDR3 is CASGTRQGDTGELFF. The CDR3 DNA follows: TGTGCTAGTGGAACTAGACAGGGGGACACCGGGGAGCTGTTTTTT. The J gene is TRBJ2-2, the V gene TRBV12-5, with TRBD1 identical over 9 bases. V lost 6 bases and J lost 3; bases outside the gene matches: 5. Germline assignment: CDR1 LGHNT and CDR2 FRNRAP. The CDR3 contains 15 residues.

The genes are TRBV14 and TRBJ1-2; a weak D match, TRBD1 (6 bases). Trimming took off 0 bases at V and 2 bases at J, with 13 bases between the two ends. CDR1 SGHDN and CDR2 FVKESK come from the germline V gene. The CDR3 loop spans 16 amino acids. The CDR3: CASSQELGATNYGYTF. The CDR3 bases are TGTGCCAGCAGCCAAGAGTTGGGGGCAACGAACTATGGCTACACCTTC.

The V call is TRBV11-2, the J call TRBJ2-5, with D perhaps TRBD2 (5 bases). Matching the DNA end better, TRBJ2-7 makes the J call doubtful. This CDR3 region has 12 residues. CDR1 is SGHAT and CDR2 is FQNNGV in the germline V gene. The chain's CDR3 is CASSPTSPEQYF. CDR3 DNA sequence: TGTGCCAGCAGCCCTACTAGTCCCGAGCAGTACTTC.